The rows below give T cell receptor beta chains drawn from one sample of a study of blood T cell repertoires in COVID-19. Sequencing used immunoSEQ multiplex PCR; TCRdb keeps in-frame clones, though not all of them. Altogether some 190,000 clones are present, 70% to 90% being singletons, with the ten largest covering 10% to 11%. The source material was peripheral blood. Every receptor here comes from a human donor with active or convalescent COVID-19. The donor label of this sample is uncertain. The CDR3 runs from the conserved cysteine through the conserved F or W. D genes are given only for firm matches. Size is omitted from some rows. Given values are once, few, many or a class for expanded clones.

V gene	clone size	D gene	J gene	CDR3 DNA	CDR3 protein
TRBV30	.	.	TRBJ2-2	TGTGCCTGGAGCCGACTAGTAGGGCCCGGGGAGCTGTTTTTT	CAWSRLVGPGELFF
TRBV25-1	.	.	TRBJ2-5	TGTGCCAGCAGTGATCCCGGTGGTGAAGAGACCCAGTACTTC	CASSDPGGEETQYF
TRBV5-1	.	TRBD2	TRBJ2-2	TGCGCCAGCAGCTCTAGCGGGGACGGCGGGGAGCTGTTTTTT	CASSSSGDGGELFF
TRBV18	.	TRBD1	TRBJ1-2	TGTGCCAGCTCACCAGGACGGCGGGGACAGGGAAGGCACTATGGCTACACCTTC	CASSPGRRGQGRHYGYTF
TRBV30	once	TRBD2	TRBJ2-1	TGTGCCTGGGGAGAACCTAGCGGATACTACAATGAGCAGTTCTTC	CAWGEPSGYYNEQFF
TRBV27	few	.	TRBJ1-5	TGTGCCAGCAGCTCCTTCGGGGGGCATAATCAGCCCCAGCATTTT	CASSSFGGHNQPQHF
TRBV14	.	TRBD2	TRBJ2-5	TGTGCCAGCAGCCAAGTAATCGGGGGGCAAGAGACCCAGTACTTC	CASSQVIGGQETQYF
TRBV7-9	.	.	TRBJ1-2	TGTGCCAGCAGCTTAGGTGGCGGGATCACCTATGGCTACACCTTC	CASSLGGGITYGYTF
TRBV10-3	.	.	TRBJ1-2	TGTGCCATCAGTGGTGTGAGGGCCTATGGCTACACCTTC	CAISGVRAYGYTF
TRBV4-3	.	TRBD1	TRBJ1-4	TGCGCCAGCAGCCAAGAGCTTGGGACAGCTAATGAAAAACTGTTTTTT	CASSQELGTANEKLFF
TRBV11-3	.	.	TRBJ2-3	TGTGCCAGCAGCGACGACTCCGGGGATACGCAGTATTTT	CASSDDSGDTQYF
TRBV29-1	.	.	TRBJ1-2	TGCAGCGCTTGGGCCACTAGCTATGGCTACACCTTC	CSAWATSYGYTF
TRBV11-3	.	.	TRBJ2-5	TGTGCCAGCAGCAAACTCTGGGAGACCCAGTACTTC	CASSKLWETQYF
TRBV28	.	.	TRBJ1-6	TGTGCCAGCAGTCCCGACAGGAGCTCCTATAATTCACCCCTCCACTTT	CASSPDRSSYNSPLHF
TRBV12-3/TRBV12-4	.	.	TRBJ2-7	TGTGCCAGCAGGGGTACAGGGCAGCGCGAGCAGTACTTC	CASRGTGQREQYF
TRBV11-1	.	.	TRBJ1-2	TGTGCCAGCAGCTTAGAGGCGGGATCCTATGGCTACACCTTC	CASSLEAGSYGYTF
TRBV3-1/TRBV3-2	few	.	TRBJ2-1	TGTGCCAGCAGCCCGCTTATCGGGGGTGAGCAGTTCTTC	CASSPLIGGEQFF
TRBV11-2	.	TRBD1	TRBJ1-1	TGTGCCAGCAGCTCCCGGGACAGGGCTCTTAACACTGAAGCTTTCTTT	CASSSRDRALNTEAFF
TRBV28	.	.	TRBJ1-2	TGTGCCAGCACCGTGCCCGGGGTGGGCTACACCTTC	CASTVPGVGYTF
TRBV5-1	.	.	TRBJ2-3	TGCGCCAGCAGCTCAGCAACTATCGCAGATACGCAGTATTTT	CASSSATIADTQYF
TRBV12-5	.	.	TRBJ1-1	TGTGCTAGTGGTTTGGACCCATCCCGGTGGAACACTGAAGCTTTCTTT	CASGLDPSRWNTEAFF
TRBV27	.	TRBD1	TRBJ1-1	TGTGCCAGCAGTTCCCTGGGACAGGGGAACACTGAAGCTTTCTTT	CASSSLGQGNTEAFF
TRBV11-3	.	TRBD2	TRBJ2-1	TGTGCCAGCAGCTTAATGGCGGGAGGGGAGAATGAGCAGTTCTTC	CASSLMAGGENEQFF
TRBV5-1	.	TRBD2	TRBJ2-7	TGCGCCAGCAGCACCCGAGTAGCGGGAGGTGCCTACGAGCAGTACTTC	CASSTRVAGGAYEQYF
TRBV4-1	.	.	TRBJ2-2	TGCGCCAGCAGCCAAGGGCGGGGGGAGCTGTTTTTT	CASSQGRGELFF
TRBV19	.	TRBD1	TRBJ1-1	TGTGCCAGTAGCTCTCCGGGACAGGGAAAACCCGGGGAGAACACTGAAGCTTTCTTT	CASSSPGQGKPGENTEAFF
TRBV6-5	.	TRBD1	TRBJ1-6	TGTGCCAGCAGTATTACAGGGGGGTTTAATTCACCCCTCCACTTT	CASSITGGFNSPLHF
TRBV13	.	TRBD1	TRBJ1-1	TGTGCCAGCAGCCCCGGACAGGGCGATCTGAACACTGAAGCTTTCTTT	CASSPGQGDLNTEAFF
TRBV12-5	.	.	TRBJ2-7	TGTGCTAGTGGTTTGCCGACTACCTACGAGCAGTACTTC	CASGLPTTYEQYF
TRBV18	.	TRBD1	TRBJ2-7	TGTGCCAGCTCCCAGGGGGCAGGGCCCACCTCCTACGAGCAGTACTTC	CASSQGAGPTSYEQYF
TRBV7-9	.	TRBD1	TRBJ2-7	TGTGCCAGCAGCCTATCTACAGGGGGCAACTCCTACGAGCAGTACTTC	CASSLSTGGNSYEQYF
TRBV7-3	.	.	TRBJ2-1	TGTGCCAGCAGACGCACAGGGAACTATGAGCAGTTCTTC	CASRRTGNYEQFF
TRBV12-3/TRBV12-4	.	.	TRBJ1-1	TGTGCCAGCAGTTTTGCGGGGTCTGAAGCTTTCTTT	CASSFAGSEAFF
TRBV27	.	TRBD2	TRBJ2-7	TGTGCCAGCAGTCCACCGGGACTAGCGGGGGGCCTCCACGAGCAGTACTTC	CASSPPGLAGGLHEQYF
TRBV19	.	TRBD1	TRBJ1-2	TGTGCCAGTAGTACCCCACAGGGGGCTAGGAGCTACACCTTC	CASSTPQGARSYTF
TRBV30	.	TRBD2	TRBJ2-1	TGTGCCTGGAGTGTACTGGCGGCTAGCGGGAGAGGTGAGCAGTTCTTC	CAWSVLAASGRGEQFF
TRBV7-9	.	.	TRBJ2-1	TGTGCCAGCAGCTCAACTAACAGGGATGAGCAGTTCTTC	CASSSTNRDEQFF
TRBV28	.	.	TRBJ1-4	TGTGCCAGCAGTTATATCGGCGGGGGCCCACCCCAAATTTTT	CASSYIGGGPPQIF
TRBV4-1	.	.	TRBJ2-5	TGCGCCAGCAGCCCCATTGGCGCAGGAGGGTTGGAGACCCAGTACTTC	CASSPIGAGGLETQYF
TRBV4-2	.	.	TRBJ2-7	TGTGCCAGCAGCCAAGGCGGAAGGACTACCTACGAGCAGTACTTC	CASSQGGRTTYEQYF
TRBV7-9	.	TRBD2	TRBJ2-3	TGTGCCAGCAGCCCGCAACAGGGACTAGCGGGAGCGGTCACAGATACGCAGTATTTT	CASSPQQGLAGAVTDTQYF
TRBV6-2/TRBV6-3	.	.	TRBJ2-7	TGTGCCAGCAGCCGACTCCAGGGGTACGAGCAGTACTTC	CASSRLQGYEQYF
TRBV6-5	.	.	TRBJ1-1	TGTGCCAGCAGTTACTACCTACAGGGAAATGGAGCTTTCTTT	CASSYYLQGNGAFF
TRBV29-1	few	.	TRBJ1-1	TGCAGCGTTGATGCGGCTCTGAACACTGAAGCTTTCTTT	CSVDAALNTEAFF
TRBV6-6	.	TRBD2	TRBJ2-1	TGTGCCAGCAGTCGACCCCGAGCGGGAGGGCCTCGAGGACTACATAATGAGCAGTTCTTC	CASSRPRAGGPRGLHNEQFF
TRBV7-6	.	TRBD2	TRBJ2-1	TGTGCCAGCAGCCCGATTGCTCTGGGACTAGCGGGGAGTTCCAATGAGCAGTTCTTC	CASSPIALGLAGSSNEQFF
TRBV10-3	.	TRBD2	TRBJ2-1	TGTGCCATCAGTGATGTCCTAGCGGGGGGGACAAATGAGCAGTTCTTC	CAISDVLAGGTNEQFF
TRBV12-5	.	.	TRBJ2-5	TGTGCTAGTGGTTGGGGAGCGGGAGAGACCCAGTACTTC	CASGWGAGETQYF
TRBV5-8	.	.	TRBJ2-3	TGTGCCAGCAGCTTGGCCGTGGATACGCAGTATTTT	CASSLAVDTQYF
TRBV4-1	.	TRBD2	TRBJ2-7	TGCGCCAGCAGCCAGCCTATAGCGGGACCCTACGAGCAGTACTTC	CASSQPIAGPYEQYF
TRBV9	.	.	TRBJ1-3	TGTGCCAGCAGCGTAGGGCCTGGAAACACCATATATTTT	CASSVGPGNTIYF
TRBV27	.	.	TRBJ1-6	TGTGCCAGCAGCCCCTTAAGGGGGTCAAATTCACCCCTCCACTTT	CASSPLRGSNSPLHF
TRBV7-2	.	TRBD1	TRBJ1-6	TGTGCCAGCAGCCCCGGTGGGACAGCGCCCCTCCACTTT	CASSPGGTAPLHF
TRBV28	few	TRBD2	TRBJ2-1	TGTGCCAGCAGACCCTTCCCACTAGCGGGGTTCCACAATGAGCAGTTCTTC	CASRPFPLAGFHNEQFF
TRBV11-3	few	.	TRBJ2-7	TGTGCCAGCAGCTTAGCTCCAGGCCAAGCCTACGAGCAGTACTTC	CASSLAPGQAYEQYF
TRBV6-2/TRBV6-3	.	TRBD1	TRBJ2-7	TGTGCCAGCAGTTACGCAGGACAGGGGTCTCTAGAGCAGTACTTC	CASSYAGQGSLEQYF
TRBV13	.	.	TRBJ2-1	TGTGCCAGCAGCTATAAGGACAGTCACAACAATGAGCAGTTCTTC	CASSYKDSHNNEQFF